This T cell receptor (beta chain) was documented in a study of cytomegalovirus exposure and HLA in healthy donors. Study at large: T cells numbering around 190 million yielded some 110 million unique TCR beta sequences in an earlier analysis. Study conclusions and caveats: Several of the most significant clusters appeared, in a later analysis, to be linked to common viral pathogens. Reportedly, diagnosis of cytomegalovirus status by the classifier showed high specificity and sensitivity. As confirmed in vitro, a few CMV-associated chains were specific for CMV antigens.

PCR primers comprised 60 Vbeta and 13 Jbeta primers. Clones were read by immunoSEQ multiplex PCR, and TCRdb kept only the in-frame ones, dropping some. Counted here are 150,000 to 200,000 clones, around 75% occurring once; the ten biggest clones make up approximately 5.4%. About this clone itself: The antigen is not known.

The ends lost 2 bases at V and 0 bases at J; junction bases unmatched: 15. This CDR3 region has 21 residues. Looked up from germline, CDR1 is LGHNA and CDR2 is YSLEER. The specimen sequenced was PBMCs. The chain recombines TRBV4-3 with TRBJ2-6, with TRBD1 identical over 8 bases. This TCR was sampled from a woman in her twenties or thirties in good health and CMV-seropositive. DNA for the CDR3: TGCGCCAGCAGCCAACAACCCTATGGACAGGGAACTAGCTCTGGGGCCAACGTCCTGACTTTC. As protein: CASSQQPYGQGTSSGANVLTF.